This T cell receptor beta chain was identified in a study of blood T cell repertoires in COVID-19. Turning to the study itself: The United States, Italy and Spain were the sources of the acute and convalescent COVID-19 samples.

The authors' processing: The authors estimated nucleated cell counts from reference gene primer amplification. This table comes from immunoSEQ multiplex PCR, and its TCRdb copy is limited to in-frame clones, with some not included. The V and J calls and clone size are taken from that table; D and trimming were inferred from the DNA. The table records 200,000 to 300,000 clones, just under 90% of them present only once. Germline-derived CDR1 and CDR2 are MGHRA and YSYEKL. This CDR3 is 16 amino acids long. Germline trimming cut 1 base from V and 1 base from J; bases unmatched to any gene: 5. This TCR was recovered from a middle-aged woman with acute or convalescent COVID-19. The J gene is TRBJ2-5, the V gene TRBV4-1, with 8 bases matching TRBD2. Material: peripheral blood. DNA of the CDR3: TGCGCCAGCAGCCAAGCGTTCGGGGGGGGCCAAGAGACCCAGTACTTC. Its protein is CASSQAFGGGQETQYF.